Below, one TCR beta chain is given with its context. The antigen is unknown. Here immunoSEQ multiplex PCR was the method, and the copy in TCRdb shows in-frame clones only, minus some. The table shows about 6,800 clones, with about 75% occurring only once. Per germline, CDR1 SGHVS and CDR2 FNYEAQ. V lost 1 base, J lost 10 bases, and 16 bases lay in between. The CDR3 consists of 14 residues. These data originate in a study of high-grade serous ovarian cancer treatment subgroups. Overall study context: Mean per sample: around 14,000 reads, 6,000 to 8,000 unique TCR beta rearrangements.

The study, taken as a whole, reports: Tumors within one patient showed repertoire similarity of roughly 0.1 to 0.8.

Tumor tissue was taken before any definitive surgery or chemotherapy was given. The chain is built from TRBV7-6 and TRBJ1-1, with no clear D. The clonotype comes from a human donor with high-grade serous ovarian cancer. Sequenced: tumor tissue. The CDR3 sequence: CASSLEVGSVRAFF. CDR3 nucleotides: TGTGCCAGCAGCTTAGAAGTGGGGTCTGTTCGAGCTTTCTTT.